This entry features one T cell receptor beta chain sequence. This clone was seen just once. The antigen it recognizes is unknown. Base qualities were left out, and no much larger clone turns up one base away. CDR1 and CDR2 are drawn from the germline V gene: KGHSH, LQKENI. Its CDR3 holds 12 amino acids, cysteine through phenylalanine. Only the CDR3 DNA is retained, 36 bases long and in frame from the first base. V and J are truncated by 6 bases and 4 bases respectively, leaving an intervening sequence of 9 bases. This sample was taken from a study of blood T cell repertoires in COVID-19 (dated by TCRdb to 2020 to 2022). Notes on the research overall: Samples covering the acute and convalescent phases of COVID-19 were provided by collaborators in the United States, Italy and Spain. Samples came from the ongoing ImmuneRACE study (first 160 participants) plus 1,254 subjects from 6 global collaborators. The repertoires were released in a freely available public database intended as a resource for research on the immune response to SARS-CoV-2. Deeply sampled blood TCRbeta repertoires from subjects exposed to, actively infected with, or recovered from COVID-19 were included in the dataset. Where HLA class I and class II types were available, the types were taken from metadata supplied by the sample provider, not from assay-based typing. The material from the prospective study consisted of cDNA or gDNA derived from T cells, B-cell-depleted T cells, or PBMCs. Nearly every sample came with metadata listing a de-identified subject ID, COVID-19 status, age in years and sex. What the research found in general, with its limitations: How much clinical and demographic metadata was included differed by source and by participant, and the metadata was provided uncurated.

The collaborating institutions used their own protocols to collect whole blood in K2EDTA tubes. For TCRbeta analysis, collaborators shipped samples as frozen whole blood, isolated PBMCs, or DNA extracted from either of those sample types. TCRbeta CDR3 regions were amplified from genomic DNA using the immunoSEQ Assay, a bias-controlled multiplex PCR. The authors' pipeline ran thus. The number of nucleated cells in each sample was estimated from the amplification of reference gene primers within the assay. Sequence reads were collapsed and filtered to measure the absolute abundance of every unique TCRbeta CDR3 rearrangement. For each sample, productive Simpson clonality was calculated by taking the square root of Simpson's diversity index across productive rearrangements. Not all clones reach the TCRdb copy of this immuneACCESS table, which keeps in-frame sequences only. Checked studies attribute under half of the gap to unresolved V genes and leave the rest unexplained. The V and J calls and the clone size are those of that table, but D and trimming were determined from the DNA. In this sample the table shows approximately 130,000 clones, around 83% of which occur a single time. The ten largest clones add up to roughly 10% of the sample.

The rearrangement combines TRBV18 with TRBJ1-1, with no D gene named confidently. The receptor's source is a man aged 40-50 years with active or convalescent COVID-19. Source material: peripheral blood. CDR3 protein: CASSSSGTEAFF. The nucleotide sequence is given as TGTGCCAGCTCCTCGAGTGGCACTGAAGCTTTCTTT.